These 22 T cell receptor beta chains came from one sample sequenced in a study of spatial heterogeneity in lung cancer. TCRdb redid the calling of the 5' RACE reads with MiXCR, one entry per CDR3 protein. Of 20,000 to 30,000 distinct CDR3 sequences listed, around 10% are singletons. Described time point: blood at routine non-recurrence follow-up after resection. This specimen consisted of PBMCs, obtained at follow-up. All receptors come from a male donor with early-stage non-small cell lung cancer.

This clonotype was detected only a few times. The rearrangement joins TRBV6-6 to TRBJ2-5; the D gene could be TRBD1 or TRBD2 (5 bases each). Germline CDR1 is MNHNY and CDR2 is SVGAGI (reference sequence). V was pared by 6 bases and J by 2 bases, with 7 bases between. The CDR3 totals 12 residues. The CDR3 loop reads CASSGAQETQYF. For the CDR3, the DNA is TGTGCCAGCAGCGGGGCTCAAGAGACCCAGTACTTC.

This clonotype has only a few counts. V gene TRBV7-2 combines with J gene TRBJ2-5; 11 nucleotides agree with TRBD1. Germline CDR1 is SGHTA and CDR2 is FQGNSA. J gave up 4 bases and V 5 bases, and 9 bases lay outside the gene matches. The CDR3 spans 16 residues. The CDR3 loop reads CASSAPGQGVRETQYF. The CDR3 DNA is TGTGCCAGCAGCGCCCCGGGACAGGGGGTAAGAGAGACCCAGTACTTC.

This clonotype was seen ten or more times. The chain links TRBV28 to TRBJ2-4; D is undetermined. Germline-derived CDR1 and CDR2 are MDHEN and SYDVKM. The CDR3 length is 16 residues. With 2 bases removed from V and 0 bases from J, the gap between germline ends came to 11 bases. CDR3 protein: CASSLQVNTAKNIQYF. In nucleotides, the CDR3 is TGTGCCAGCAGTTTACAGGTGAATACAGCCAAAAACATTCAGTACTTC.

This clonotype was counted ten times or more. This rearrangement joins TRBV10-3 to TRBJ1-5; D uncertain. Germline CDR1 reads ENHRY; CDR2 reads SYGVKD. Trimming stripped 2 bases from V and 2 bases from J, with 10 bases between. CDR3 length: 15 amino acids. This CDR3 reads CAISEAAGGNQPQHF. In DNA form, the CDR3 reads TGTGCCATCAGTGAGGCGGCGGGTGGCAATCAGCCCCAGCATTTT.

In its sample, this clonotype was seen many times. The chain uses TRBV5-1 and TRBJ1-1; no firm D call. Germline lookup yields CDR1 SGHRS and CDR2 YFSETQ. This CDR3 has 14 residues. With 2 bases removed from V and 5 bases from J, the gap between germline ends came to 13 bases. The CDR3 bases are TGCGCCAGCAGCTTTACTTACATTGGTACTGAAGCTTTCTTT. It is translated as CASSFTYIGTEAFF.

This clonotype showed up just a few times. CDR3 nucleotides: TGCGCCAGCAGCTTTGGACGTGGCAGCAACAATGAGCAGTTCTTC. It encodes CASSFGRGSNNEQFF. The chain uses TRBV5-1 and TRBJ2-1; unclear D gene. Trimming shortened V by 2 bases and J by 5 bases, and 14 bases separated the two germline ends. Germline loops: CDR1 SGHRS, CDR2 YFSETQ. This CDR3 region has 15 residues. Full variable domain (outside the CDR3, taken from reference TRBV5-1 and TRBJ2-1): KAGVTQTPRYLIKTRGQQVTLSCSPISGHRSVSWYQQTPGQGLQFLFEYFSETQRNKGNFPGRFSGRQFSNSRSEMNVSTLELGDSALYLCASSFGRGSNNEQFFGPGTRLTVL.

This clonotype was counted at least ten times. V usage is TRBV28 and J usage is TRBJ1-5; weak D call: TRBD1 (6 bases). Germline lookup yields CDR1 MDHEN and CDR2 SYDVKM. With 7 bases removed from V and 4 bases from J, the gap between germline ends came to 8 bases. The CDR3 covers 12 residues. CDR3 sequence (DNA): TGTGCCAGCACACAGGGTAATCAGCCCCAGCATTTT. It codes for CASTQGNQPQHF.

This clonotype was detected ten times or more. The chain joins TRBV4-3 to TRBJ1-2, with a possible D match to TRBD1 (5 bases). Germline assignment: CDR1 LGHNA and CDR2 YSLEER. The CDR3 extends over 14 amino acids. Trimming removed 0 bases at V and 8 bases at J, with 13 bases between. CDR3 protein: CASSQDEGSEGYTF. CDR3 DNA sequence: TGCGCCAGCAGCCAAGATGAGGGGAGTGAGGGCTACACCTTC.

This clonotype appeared many times. V and J are TRBV2 and TRBJ2-1; D ambiguous. CDR3 size: 12 residues. Germline values: CDR1 SNHLY, CDR2 FYNNEI. Trimming took off 5 bases at V and 4 bases at J, with 6 bases between the two ends. The CDR3 loop is CASSSAYNEQFF. In DNA form, the CDR3 reads TGTGCCAGCAGTTCGGCTTACAATGAGCAGTTCTTC. Complete variable domain (other parts from reference TRBV2 and TRBJ2-1): EPEVTQTPSHQVTQMGQEVILRCVPISNHLYFYWYRQILGQKVEFLVSFYNNEISEKSEIFDDQFSVERPDGSNFTLKIRSTKLEDSAMYFCASSSAYNEQFFGPGTRLTVL.

The chain uses TRBV19 and TRBJ1-5, with a tentative D call TRBD1 (6 bases). The V end lost 4 bases, the J end lost 3 bases, and 16 bases lay between the germline ends. Per the germline V gene, CDR1 is LNHDA and CDR2 is SQIVND (reference sequence). The CDR3 consists of 16 residues. Here the CDR3 DNA reads TGTGCCAGTAGTAGAGAAACAGGGTTCCCCAATCAGCCCCAGCATTTT. Protein product: CASSRETGFPNQPQHF.

This clonotype was recorded at least ten times. The V gene is TRBV2, the J gene TRBJ2-7, with a tentative D call TRBD1 (7 bases). Germline CDR1 is SNHLY and CDR2 is FYNNEI. This CDR3 region has 14 residues. The germline V and J ends were trimmed by 6 bases and 2 bases, with 14 bases remaining between them. Written as DNA, the CDR3 is TGTGCCAGCAGGGCCCGCGGGACAGCCTACGAGCAGTACTTC. Protein sequence: CASRARGTAYEQYF.

This clonotype was detected ten times or more. The rearrangement joins TRBV6-2 or TRBV6-3 to TRBJ2-2; D may be TRBD1 (6 bases). Germline V gene sequence: CDR1 MNHEY, CDR2 SVGEGT. This CDR3 comprises 14 residues. V gave up 8 bases and J gave up 6 bases, with 16 bases separating them. The CDR3 loop is CASQGRDSPGELFF. The CDR3 nucleotides are TGTGCCAGCCAGGGGCGAGACTCCCCCGGGGAGCTGTTTTTT.

The sample holds a few counts of this clonotype. The chain is built from TRBV20-1 and TRBJ1-5; D unresolved. The ends were cut back, 5 bases at V and 11 bases at J, with 22 bases in the middle. The CDR3 contains 14 residues. The germline V gene encodes CDR1 DFQATT and CDR2 SNEGSKA (reference sequence). CDR3 coding DNA: TGCAGTGCTCTGGAGAGTGCGAGTCGGCAAGCCCAGCATTTT. It encodes CSALESASRQAQHF.

This clonotype was seen only a few times. The rearrangement uses TRBV29-1 and TRBJ2-3, with 10 positions matching TRBD1. J gave up 5 bases and V 1 base, and 3 bases lay outside the gene matches. Looked up from germline, CDR1 is SQVTM and CDR2 is ANQGSEA. CDR3 size: 14 residues. CDR3 region: CSVEGGQGQDTQYF. CDR3 nucleotide sequence: TGCAGCGTTGAAGGGGGACAGGGGCAAGATACGCAGTATTTT.

Many counts were recorded for this clonotype. The J gene is TRBJ1-3, the V gene TRBV28; 7 bases line up with TRBD1. CDR3 size: 16 residues. CDR1 and CDR2 (germline): MDHEN, SYDVKM. J was trimmed by 0 bases and V by 3 bases; bases with no gene match: 5. CDR3 in amino acids: CASSLGQFNSGNTIYF. DNA of the CDR3: TGTGCCAGCAGTTTGGGACAGTTCAACTCTGGAAACACCATATATTTT.

This clonotype was picked up a small number of times. J is TRBJ2-6 and V is TRBV7-9; 9 bases align to TRBD1. The germline CDR1 and CDR2 sequences are SEHNR and FQNEAQ (reference sequence). The J segment lost 0 bases and the V segment lost 8 bases, leaving 8 bases of the junction unmatched. CDR3 length: 17 residues. The CDR3 DNA reads TGTGCCAGCCCTGGGGACAGGGTTTACTCTGGGGCCAACGTCCTGACTTTC. Translated: CASPGDRVYSGANVLTF.

This clonotype was seen many times. The gene calls are TRBV18 and TRBJ1-4, with D unresolved. The CDR3 runs 15 residues. Germline loops: CDR1 KGHSH, CDR2 LQKENI. V lost 2 bases, J lost 3 bases, and 10 bases lay in between. In DNA, the CDR3 is TGTGCCAGCTCACCAGGGCGTCCGGCTAATGAAAAACTGTTTTTT. It encodes CASSPGRPANEKLFF.

The sample holds a few counts of this clonotype. V usage is TRBV5-5 and J usage is TRBJ1-5; D is unresolved. Per germline, CDR1 SGHKS and CDR2 YYEKEE (reference sequence). The CDR3 runs 12 residues. Trimming took off 0 bases at V and 9 bases at J, with 7 bases between the two ends. CDR3 sequence reads: CASSLDIGPQHF. For the CDR3, the DNA is TGTGCCAGCAGCTTGGACATAGGGCCCCAGCATTTT.

Many counts were recorded for this clonotype. V gene TRBV18 combines with J gene TRBJ2-3; D call uncertain. Trimming stripped 3 bases from V and 0 bases from J, with 7 bases between. The CDR3 has 14 residues. The germline CDR1 and CDR2 sequences are KGHSH and LQKENI. CDR3 residues: CASSPAPSTDTQYF. In DNA form, the CDR3 reads TGTGCCAGCTCACCGGCCCCTAGCACAGATACGCAGTATTTT.

The CDR3 reads CASSLRDREYNEQFF. CDR3 nucleotide sequence: TGTGCCAGCAGCTTAAGGGACAGGGAGTACAATGAGCAGTTCTTC. The chain combines TRBV11-2 with TRBJ2-1, with 9 bases matching TRBD1. The CDR3 is 15 amino acids. After removal of 2 bases from V and 4 bases from J, the junction contained 3 bases not matched to a gene. The germline V gene encodes CDR1 SGHAT and CDR2 FQNNGV. The full variable domain, rest sourced from reference TRBV11-2 and TRBJ2-1, is EAGVAQSPRYKIIEKRQSVAFWCNPISGHATLYWYQQILGQGPKLLIQFQNNGVVDDSQLPKDRFSAERLKGVDSTLKIQPAKLEDSAVYLCASSLRDREYNEQFFGPGTRLTVL.

This clonotype has ten or more counts. DNA of the CDR3: TGTGCCAGCAGTCCGGGACTAGCGGGGTATACGCAGTATTTT. The encoded protein is CASSPGLAGYTQYF. This chain links TRBV6-5 with TRBJ2-3; 13 nucleotides match TRBD2. The junction had 3 bases not matched to a gene; V was cut back by 5 bases and J by 7 bases. Germline-derived CDR1 and CDR2 are MNHEY and SVGAGI. This CDR3 contains 14 residues.

This clonotype was seen repeatedly, ten times or more. This sequence joins TRBV28 and TRBJ1-2, with 9 positions matching TRBD1. CDR1 is MDHEN, CDR2 SYDVKM, per germline. This CDR3 spans 12 amino acids. Trimming removed 6 bases from V and 13 bases from J; junction bases left unmatched: 9. As DNA, the CDR3 is TGTGCCAGCAGCCAACAGGGGGCGAGTTCCACCTTC. This sequence encodes CASSQQGASSTF.